The 5 T cell receptor beta chains below come from one sample, sequenced in a study of TET2 disruption in CD19-targeted CAR T cells. Treatment noted: autologous CTL019 cells: CD19 CAR with 4-1BB and CD3 zeta domains. Generated by immunoSEQ multiplex PCR, the TCRdb table keeps only in-frame clones and is missing some. The specimen's table records fewer than 30,000 clones. These receptors' antigens are unknown. The sequences come from CD8- CAR+ T cells sorted from cultured blood T cells, collected for CD19 CAR T cell therapy. As for subset: CD8-negative CAR-positive T cells from the infusion product. These receptors were obtained from a man aged 65 to 79 with chronic lymphocytic leukemia.

Concerning this clone itself: Coverage ceases 3 residues before the CDR3 finishes, and the germline J gene fills in the end. The rearrangement joins TRBV7-3 to TRBJ2-6, with TRBD1 matching over 8 bases. J gave up 4 bases and V 5 bases, and 13 bases lay outside the gene matches. Germline V gene sequence: CDR1 SGHTA, CDR2 FQGTGA. This CDR3 has 18 residues. The chain's CDR3 is CASSPGQGSVSGANVLTF. The sequenced CDR3 bases are TGTGCCAGCAGCCCCGGACAGGGTTCCGTCTCCGGGGCCAACGTC.

Regarding this clone: The sequenced fragment ends 3 residues before the CDR3 boundary, so the rest is inferred from the germline J gene. The V and J genes are TRBV24-1 and TRBJ2-1; weak D call: TRBD1 (6 bases). Deletions cut 1 base from V and 4 bases from J, with 10 bases between. Germline values: CDR1 KGHDR, CDR2 SFDVKD. The CDR3 consists of 15 residues. CDR3 DNA (partial): TGTGCCACCAGTGATTTTAAACAGGGATACAATGAG. Translating gives CATSDFKQGYNE. The whole CDR3 region reads CATSDFKQGYNEQFF.

Note on this clone: The missing CDR3 end, 3 residues past where the read stops, is filled in from the germline J gene. The chain has TRBV18 and TRBJ1-2; 10 bases map to TRBD1. The CDR3 has 14 residues. CDR1 and CDR2 (germline): KGHSH, LQKENI. CDR3 DNA (partial): TGTGCCAGCTCAGGGACAGGGGCGTACAATGAA. Amino acids: CASSGTGAYNE. The entire CDR3 reads CASSGTGAYNEYTF.

By frequency, this clone registers medium-sized (0.01 to 0.1%). The read ends 3 residues shy of where the CDR3 ends; the end is completed using the germline J gene. The chain employs TRBV7-3 and TRBJ2-6; 10 nucleotides match TRBD1. The germline CDR1 and CDR2 sequences are SGHTA and FQGTGA. V dropped 2 bases and J dropped 4; count of bases not matched to a gene: 2. The CDR3 totals 16 residues. The sequenced part of the CDR3 DNA is TGTGCCAGCAGCTTAGGGACAGGGGTGGGGGCCAACGTC. Translation: CASSLGTGVGANV. The entire CDR3 is CASSLGTGVGANVLTF.

CDR3 in amino acids: CASTSLSGATNEKLFF. The sequenced CDR3 bases are TGTGCCAGCACCTCTCTCTCGGGGGCAACTAATGAAAAA. The gene calls are TRBV7-6 and TRBJ1-4; D possibly corresponds to TRBD1 (5 bases). The DNA ends 3 residues before the CDR3 does, and the rest of the CDR3 is filled in from the germline J gene. V lost 7 bases and J lost 0, with 15 bases in between. CDR1 and CDR2 (germline): SGHVS, FNYEAQ. The CDR3 totals 16 residues.